The 8 T cell receptor beta chains reported below all come from one sample, sequenced in a study of blood T cells in healthy people across ages. A second about 7 to 12 cycle PCR used barcoded and J-beta primers. TCRdb re-called the 5' RACE reads through MiXCR, storing one row per CDR3 protein. The sample holds roughly 680,000 distinct CDR3 sequences, roughly 21% seen once. The sample taken for sequencing was blood. These receptors originate from a man aged 65 to 85 in good health.

Only a few counts were recorded for this clonotype. The chain couples TRBV12-5 to TRBJ2-1; 10 bases line up with TRBD1. CDR1 and CDR2 (germline): LGHNT, FRNRAP. The CDR3 is 16 residues long. After removal of 0 bases from V and 3 bases from J, the junction contained 2 bases not matched to a gene. CDR3 nucleotide sequence: TGTGCTAGTGGTTTGGTGGGGACAGGGGTCTACAATGAGCAGTTCTTC. It encodes CASGLVGTGVYNEQFF.

With respect to this clonotype: Given a much more abundant clone one base away, this may be a read error. The rearrangement uses TRBV29-1 and TRBJ2-5; TRBD1 matches at 7 bases. The J call may be incorrect, as the DNA end agrees better with TRBJ2-7. CDR1 and CDR2 (germline): SQVTM, ANQGSEA. The CDR3 is made up of 13 amino acids. The CDR3 nucleotides are TGCAGCGTTGCTAGACAGGGTACCAACGAGCAGTACTTC. It yields the protein CSVARQGTNEQYF.

This clonotype was picked up a small number of times. V gene TRBV28 combines with J gene TRBJ1-2; a weak D match, TRBD1 (6 bases). Looked up from germline, CDR1 is MDHEN and CDR2 is SYDVKM. Trimming pared 2 bases from V and 6 bases from J, leaving 10 bases between. The CDR3 contains 13 residues. CDR3 nucleotides: TGTGCCAGCAGTTTAACAGGGCGGGATGGCTACACCTTC. The encoded protein is CASSLTGRDGYTF.

The genes are TRBV28 and TRBJ2-7, with 8 bases matching TRBD2. Germline values: CDR1 MDHEN, CDR2 SYDVKM. The CDR3 is 15 amino acids. Losses at the gene ends were 6 bases for V and 3 bases for J; bases not matched to a gene: 10. CDR3 residues: CASSFKAGEGYEQYF. The DNA of the CDR3 is TGTGCCAGCAGCTTCAAAGCGGGAGAGGGCTACGAGCAGTACTTC.

The sample holds many counts of this clonotype. The chain couples TRBV28 to TRBJ2-5, with D tentatively TRBD2 (5 bases). In germline, CDR1 is MDHEN, CDR2 SYDVKM. The CDR3 consists of 13 residues. V was clipped by 6 bases and J by 3 bases, with 11 bases between them. Written as DNA, the CDR3 is TGTGCCAGCAGCCTACCGGGAAAAGAGACCCAGTACTTC. It codes for CASSLPGKETQYF.

The gene calls are TRBV5-4 and TRBJ2-3; 7 nucleotides match TRBD1. The CDR3 is 16 amino acids. Trimming cost V 1 base and J 2 bases; bases outside gene matches: 7. The V gene's germline CDR1 is SGHNT and CDR2 YYREEE (reference sequence). In DNA, the CDR3 is TGTGCCAGCAGCTTGCGGCTACAGGGGTACACAGATACGCAGTATTTT. Amino acid sequence: CASSLRLQGYTDTQYF.

The rearrangement joins TRBV12-3 or TRBV12-4 to TRBJ1-4; TRBD1 agrees at 9 bases. The CDR3 consists of 17 residues. The trim removed 6 bases at V and 6 bases at J, leaving 14 bases unmatched. The CDR3 protein is CASSPGQGRSWDEKLFF. In DNA form, the CDR3 reads TGTGCCAGCAGCCCGGGACAGGGAAGGAGCTGGGATGAAAAACTGTTTTTT.

This clonotype was seen at least ten times. The genes are TRBV4-1 and TRBJ2-5; D might be TRBD2 (6 bases). Germline CDR1 MGHRA, CDR2 YSYEKL. Deletions cut 4 bases from V and 1 base from J, with 16 bases between. This CDR3 has 16 residues. CDR3 protein: CASSPSGLATQETQYF. For the CDR3, the DNA is TGCGCCAGCAGCCCCTCTGGGCTAGCGACCCAAGAGACCCAGTACTTC.